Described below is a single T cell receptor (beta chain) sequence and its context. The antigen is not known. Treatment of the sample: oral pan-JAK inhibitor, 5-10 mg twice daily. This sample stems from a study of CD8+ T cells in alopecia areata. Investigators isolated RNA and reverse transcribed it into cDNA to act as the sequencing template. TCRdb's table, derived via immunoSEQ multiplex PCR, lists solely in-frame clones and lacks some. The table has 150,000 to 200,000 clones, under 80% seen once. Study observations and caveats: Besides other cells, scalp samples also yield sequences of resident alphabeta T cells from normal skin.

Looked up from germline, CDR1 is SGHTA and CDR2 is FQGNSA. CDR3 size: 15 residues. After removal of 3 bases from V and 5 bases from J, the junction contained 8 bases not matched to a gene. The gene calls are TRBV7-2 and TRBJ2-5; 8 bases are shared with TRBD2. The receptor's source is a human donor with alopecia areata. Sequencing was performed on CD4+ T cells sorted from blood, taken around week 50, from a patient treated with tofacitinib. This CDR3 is CASSFSSGGWETQYF. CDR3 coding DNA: TGTGCCAGCAGCTTTAGCTCGGGGGGGTGGGAGACCCAGTACTTC.